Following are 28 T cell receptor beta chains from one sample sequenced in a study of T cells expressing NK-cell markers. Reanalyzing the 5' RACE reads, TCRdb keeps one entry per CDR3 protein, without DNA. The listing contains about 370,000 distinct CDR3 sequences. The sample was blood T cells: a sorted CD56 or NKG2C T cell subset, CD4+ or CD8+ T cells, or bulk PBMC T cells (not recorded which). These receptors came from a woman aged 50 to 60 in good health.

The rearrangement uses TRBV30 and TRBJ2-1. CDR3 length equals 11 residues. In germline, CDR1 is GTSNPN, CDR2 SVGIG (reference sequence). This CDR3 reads CAWSDSHEQFF.

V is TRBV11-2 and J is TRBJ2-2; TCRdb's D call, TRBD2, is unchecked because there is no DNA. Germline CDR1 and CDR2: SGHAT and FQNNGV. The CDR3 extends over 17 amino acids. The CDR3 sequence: CASSPTSGAWRTGELFF.

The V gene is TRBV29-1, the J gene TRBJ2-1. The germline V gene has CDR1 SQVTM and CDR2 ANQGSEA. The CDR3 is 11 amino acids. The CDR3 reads CSGEEMREQFF.

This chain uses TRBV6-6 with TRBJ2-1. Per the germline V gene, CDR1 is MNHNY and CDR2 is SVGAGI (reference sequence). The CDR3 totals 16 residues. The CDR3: CASSYSSGTSRNEQFF.

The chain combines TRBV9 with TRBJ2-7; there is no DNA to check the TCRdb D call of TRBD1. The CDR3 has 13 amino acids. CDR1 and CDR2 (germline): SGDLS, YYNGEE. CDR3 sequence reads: CASSPQGGYEQYF.

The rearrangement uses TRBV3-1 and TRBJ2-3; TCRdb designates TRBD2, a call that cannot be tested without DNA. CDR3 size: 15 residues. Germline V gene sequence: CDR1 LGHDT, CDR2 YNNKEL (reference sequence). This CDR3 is CASSITRPRTDTQYF.

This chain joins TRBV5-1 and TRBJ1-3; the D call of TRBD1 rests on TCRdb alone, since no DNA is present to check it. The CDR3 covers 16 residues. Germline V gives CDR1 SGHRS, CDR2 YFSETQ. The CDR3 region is CASSLEGGASGNTIYF. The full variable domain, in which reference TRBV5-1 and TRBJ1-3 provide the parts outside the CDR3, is KAGVTQTPRYLIKTRGQQVTLSCSPISGHRSVSWYQQTPGQGLQFLFEYFSETQRNKGNFPGRFSGRQFSNSRSEMNVSTLELGDSALYLCASSLEGGASGNTIYFGEGSWLTVV.

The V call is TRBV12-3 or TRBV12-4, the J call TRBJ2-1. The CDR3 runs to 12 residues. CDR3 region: CASSFREEIQFF.

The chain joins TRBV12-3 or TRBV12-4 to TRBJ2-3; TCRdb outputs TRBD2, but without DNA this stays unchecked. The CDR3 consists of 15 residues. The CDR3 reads CASSLDPSRTDTQYF.

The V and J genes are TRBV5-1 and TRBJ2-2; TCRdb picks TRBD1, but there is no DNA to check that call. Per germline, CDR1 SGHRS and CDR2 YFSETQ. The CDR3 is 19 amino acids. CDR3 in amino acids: CASSRGQGAPPLNTGELFF. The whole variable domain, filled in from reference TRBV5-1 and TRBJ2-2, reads KAGVTQTPRYLIKTRGQQVTLSCSPISGHRSVSWYQQTPGQGLQFLFEYFSETQRNKGNFPGRFSGRQFSNSRSEMNVSTLELGDSALYLCASSRGQGAPPLNTGELFFGEGSRLTVL.

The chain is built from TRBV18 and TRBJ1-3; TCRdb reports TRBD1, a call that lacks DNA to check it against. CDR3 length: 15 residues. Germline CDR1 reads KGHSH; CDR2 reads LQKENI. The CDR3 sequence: CASSPGGFSGNTIYF.

CDR3 residues: CASTQSLLGGELFF. The rearrangement joins TRBV6-5 to TRBJ2-2. This CDR3 is built from 14 residues. CDR1 and CDR2 (germline): MNHEY, SVGAGI.

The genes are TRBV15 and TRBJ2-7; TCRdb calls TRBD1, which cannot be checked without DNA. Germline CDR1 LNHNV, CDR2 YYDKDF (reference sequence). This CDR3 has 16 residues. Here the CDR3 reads CATTQAGNLGGGEQYF.

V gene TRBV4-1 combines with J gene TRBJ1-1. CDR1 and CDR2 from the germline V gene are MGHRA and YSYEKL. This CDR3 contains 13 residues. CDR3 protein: CASSQVGGEAAFF.

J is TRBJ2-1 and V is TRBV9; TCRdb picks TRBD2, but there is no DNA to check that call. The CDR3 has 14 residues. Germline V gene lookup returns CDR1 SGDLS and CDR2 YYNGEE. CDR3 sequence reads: CASSVGTSGDEQFF.

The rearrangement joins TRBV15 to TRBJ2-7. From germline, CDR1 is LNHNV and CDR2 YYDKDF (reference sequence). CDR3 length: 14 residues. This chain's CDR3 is CATSSTDISYEQYF.

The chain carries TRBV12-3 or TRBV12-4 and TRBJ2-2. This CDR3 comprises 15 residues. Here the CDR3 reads CASTPGLVNTGELFF.

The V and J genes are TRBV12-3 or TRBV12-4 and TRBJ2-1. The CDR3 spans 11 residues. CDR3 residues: CASTMVSEQFF.

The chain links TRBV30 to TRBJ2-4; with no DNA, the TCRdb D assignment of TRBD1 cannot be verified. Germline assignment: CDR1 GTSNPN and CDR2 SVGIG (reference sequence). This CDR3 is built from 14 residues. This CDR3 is CASGSDRGGNIQYF.

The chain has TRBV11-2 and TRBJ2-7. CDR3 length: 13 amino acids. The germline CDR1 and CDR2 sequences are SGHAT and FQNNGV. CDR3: CASSNGGTYEQYF.

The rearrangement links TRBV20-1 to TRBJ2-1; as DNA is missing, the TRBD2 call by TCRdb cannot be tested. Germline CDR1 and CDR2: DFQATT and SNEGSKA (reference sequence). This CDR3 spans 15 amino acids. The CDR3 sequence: CSASLGLAGSGEQFF.

The CDR3 here is CASSLKLVPNYGYTF. The rearrangement joins TRBV7-6 to TRBJ1-2. This CDR3 spans 15 amino acids. Germline values: CDR1 SGHVS, CDR2 FNYEAQ.

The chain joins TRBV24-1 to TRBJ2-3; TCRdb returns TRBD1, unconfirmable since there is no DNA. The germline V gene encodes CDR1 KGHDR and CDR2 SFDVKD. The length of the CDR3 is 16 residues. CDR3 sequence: CATSAKTVVPPDTQYF.

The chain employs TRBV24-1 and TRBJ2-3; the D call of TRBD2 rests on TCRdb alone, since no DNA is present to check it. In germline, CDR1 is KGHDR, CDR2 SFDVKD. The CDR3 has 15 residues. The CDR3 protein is CATSDRRGPTDTQYF.

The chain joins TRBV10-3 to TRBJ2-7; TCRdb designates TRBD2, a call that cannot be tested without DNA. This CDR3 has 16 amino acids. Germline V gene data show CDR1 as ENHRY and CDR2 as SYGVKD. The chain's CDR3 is CAISESRAGEHYEQYF.

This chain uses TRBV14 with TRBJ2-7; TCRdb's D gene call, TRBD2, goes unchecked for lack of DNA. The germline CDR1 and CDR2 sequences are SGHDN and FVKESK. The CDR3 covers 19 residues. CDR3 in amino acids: CASSQDAGLAGGGTYEQYF.

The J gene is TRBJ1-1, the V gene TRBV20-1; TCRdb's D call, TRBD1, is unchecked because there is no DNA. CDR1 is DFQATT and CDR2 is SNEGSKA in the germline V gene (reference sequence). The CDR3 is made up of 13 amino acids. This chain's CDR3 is CSADGQEVTEAFF.

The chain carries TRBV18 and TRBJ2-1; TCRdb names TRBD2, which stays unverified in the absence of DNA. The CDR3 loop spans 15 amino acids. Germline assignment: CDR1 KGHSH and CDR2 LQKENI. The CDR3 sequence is CASSLRTTALREQFF.